This entry lists 19 T cell receptor beta chains sequenced from one sample in a study of cytomegalovirus exposure and HLA in healthy donors. The PCR had 60 Vbeta and 13 Jbeta primers. This table comes from immunoSEQ multiplex PCR, and its TCRdb copy is limited to in-frame clones, with some not included. The sample holds 100,000 to 150,000 clones, roughly 75% seen once. The sequencing input was PBMCs. These receptors came from a man aged 25-45 years in good health and CMV-seropositive.

The chain combines TRBV5-1 with TRBJ2-7, with 10 nucleotides matching TRBD2. J gave up 5 bases and V 0 bases, and 5 bases lay outside the gene matches. The length of the CDR3 is 15 residues. Per germline, CDR1 SGHRS and CDR2 YFSETQ. The CDR3 nucleotides are TGCGCCAGCAGCTTGGGGGCTAGCGGGAGTGACGAGCAGTACTTC. Translated: CASSLGASGSDEQYF. Supplemented by reference TRBV5-1 and TRBJ2-7, the full variable domain reads KAGVTQTPRYLIKTRGQQVTLSCSPISGHRSVSWYQQTPGQGLQFLFEYFSETQRNKGNFPGRFSGRQFSNSRSEMNVSTLELGDSALYLCASSLGASGSDEQYFGPGTRLTVT.

V and J are TRBV7-8 and TRBJ2-5, with 7 bases matching TRBD2. V was pared by 4 bases and J by 7 bases, with 12 bases of the junction left unmatched. In germline, CDR1 is SGHVS, CDR2 FQNEAQ. This CDR3 contains 15 residues. CDR3: CASSSPRGVGGTQYF. In DNA form, the CDR3 reads TGTGCCAGCAGCTCGCCCCGGGGGGTTGGGGGGACCCAGTACTTC.

The V and J genes are TRBV10-3 and TRBJ1-1; D may be TRBD1 (6 bases). The CDR3 runs 15 residues. Trimming removed 7 bases at V and 3 bases at J, with 18 bases between. The germline V gene encodes CDR1 ENHRY and CDR2 SYGVKD. The chain's CDR3 is CAITQAGGAYTEAFF. The CDR3 nucleotides read TGTGCCATCACCCAGGCGGGGGGGGCGTACACTGAAGCTTTCTTT.

The V call is TRBV4-3, the J call TRBJ2-7; tentative D call: TRBD1 (6 bases). CDR3 length equals 14 residues. Germline values: CDR1 LGHNA, CDR2 YSLEER. Between the trimmed V and J ends, which lost 4 bases and 0 bases, there was a span of 10 bases. CDR3 region: CASSPHRDSYEQYF. CDR3 DNA: TGCGCCAGCAGCCCCCACAGGGACTCCTACGAGCAGTACTTC.

CDR3 sequence: CASSLSSGRGAYNEQFF. In DNA form, the CDR3 reads TGTGCCAGCAGCTTGTCTAGCGGGAGGGGCGCCTACAATGAGCAGTTCTTC. The chain employs TRBV7-3 and TRBJ2-1; 12 bases are shared with TRBD2. CDR3 length: 17 amino acids. Trimming removed 3 bases from V and 2 bases from J; junction bases left unmatched: 5. Germline CDR1 and CDR2: SGHTA and FQGTGA. The full variable domain, completed using reference TRBV7-3 and TRBJ2-1, is GAGVSQTPSNKVTEKGKYVELRCDPISGHTALYWYRQSLGQGPEFLIYFQGTGAADDSGLPNDRFFAVRPEGSVSTLKIQRTERGDSAVYLCASSLSSGRGAYNEQFFGPGTRLTVL.

The chain recombines TRBV2 with TRBJ1-2; 9 nucleotides line up with TRBD1. The CDR3 covers 14 residues. CDR1 and CDR2 from the germline V gene are SNHLY and FYNNEI. The V segment lost 5 bases and the J segment 3 bases; nucleotides outside the gene matches: 4. This CDR3 reads CASSYRGQDYGYTF. CDR3 nucleotide sequence: TGTGCCAGCAGTTACAGGGGGCAAGACTATGGCTACACCTTC.

V gene TRBV19 combines with J gene TRBJ1-2, with D possibly being TRBD1 (6 bases). Germline V gene lookup returns CDR1 LNHDA and CDR2 SQIVND (reference sequence). The CDR3 extends over 15 amino acids. V shed 6 bases and J shed 7 bases, with 21 bases lying between them. The CDR3 DNA follows: TGTGCCAGTAGCCAGGGGCCCTCCAGGCTGGGTGGCTACACCTTC. Translating gives CASSQGPSRLGGYTF.

The V and J genes are TRBV4-1 and TRBJ2-1; 11 bases match TRBD2. Germline CDR1 and CDR2: MGHRA and YSYEKL. Germline trimming cut 1 base from V and 9 bases from J; bases unmatched to any gene: 8. The CDR3 contains 16 residues. CDR3 sequence (DNA): TGCGCCAGCAGCCAAGGAACTAGCGGGAGTGGGGGTGAGCAGTTCTTC. Its translation: CASSQGTSGSGGEQFF.

This clone was observed a handful of times. The chain recombines TRBV7-3 with TRBJ2-1; TRBD2 aligns across 8 bases. The CDR3 is 14 residues long. V gave up 5 bases and J gave up 4 bases; unmatched junction bases: 4. Germline V gene data show CDR1 as SGHTA and CDR2 as FQGTGA. CDR3 in amino acids: CASSAIAGYNEQFF. The DNA of the CDR3 is TGTGCCAGCAGCGCAATAGCGGGGTACAATGAGCAGTTCTTC. The whole variable domain, remainder taken from reference TRBV7-3 and TRBJ2-1, is GAGVSQTPSNKVTEKGKYVELRCDPISGHTALYWYRQSLGQGPEFLIYFQGTGAADDSGLPNDRFFAVRPEGSVSTLKIQRTERGDSAVYLCASSAIAGYNEQFFGPGTRLTVL.

With respect to this clone: A junction end diverges from the germline sequence, so it may reflect a read error. This chain links TRBV4-3 with TRBJ1-2; the D is unclear. This CDR3 region has 11 residues. Germline loops: CDR1 LGHNA, CDR2 YSLEER. CDR3 protein: CASSQGYSYTF. CDR3 in DNA: TGCGCCAGCAGCCAAGGCTATAGCTACACCTTC.

This chain joins TRBV30 and TRBJ2-5; tentative D call: TRBD1 (6 bases). There are 15 residues in the CDR3. Between the trimmed V and J ends, which lost 0 bases and 0 bases, there was a span of 11 bases. CDR1 is GTSNPN, CDR2 SVGIG, per germline (reference sequence). CDR3 nucleotides: TGTGCCTGGAGTGTACAGACAGGAAACCAAGAGACCCAGTACTTC. It specifies CAWSVQTGNQETQYF.

The CDR3 DNA is TGTGCCAGCATGGGGAGGGTTCTATATGGCTACACCTTC. Protein product: CASMGRVLYGYTF. The rearrangement joins TRBV6-5 to TRBJ1-2; D gene ambiguous. V gave up 7 bases and J gave up 5 bases, with 14 bases separating them. Germline V lookup: CDR1 MNHEY, CDR2 SVGAGI. CDR3 length: 13 residues.

The CDR3 region is CASSFWTGTAILGANVLTF. For the CDR3, the DNA is TGTGCCAGCAGTTTCTGGACCGGGACAGCAATTTTAGGGGCCAACGTCCTGACTTTC. This chain joins TRBV27 and TRBJ2-6, with 7 positions matching TRBD1. Unmatched junction bases numbered 15, after V lost 3 bases and J lost 4 bases. The germline gives CDR1 MNHEY, CDR2 SMNVEV (reference sequence). The CDR3 consists of 19 residues.

The chain uses TRBV7-8 and TRBJ1-2; possible D gene TRBD1, 6 bases. This CDR3 is 12 amino acids long. Germline V lookup: CDR1 SGHVS, CDR2 FQNEAQ. Between the trimmed V and J ends, which lost 8 bases and 3 bases, there was a span of 10 bases. CDR3 in DNA: TGTGCCAGCCAGGGGCAGGACTATGGCTACACCTTC. This encodes CASQGQDYGYTF.

A few counts support this clone. This sequence joins TRBV25-1 and TRBJ1-5, with 8 bases that match TRBD1. The CDR3 is 13 residues long. Germline V lookup: CDR1 MGHDK, CDR2 SYGVNS. V lost 6 bases and J lost 2; bases outside the gene matches: 0. The DNA for the CDR3 is TGTGCCAGCAGGGGACAGGGCAATCAGCCCCAGCATTTT. This sequence encodes CASRGQGNQPQHF.

This chain links TRBV4-2 with TRBJ2-5, with 11 bases matching TRBD2. The CDR3 contains 19 residues. Losses at the gene ends were 1 base for V and 2 bases for J; bases not matched to a gene: 12. Looked up from germline, CDR1 is LGHNA and CDR2 is YNFKEQ. CDR3 DNA: TGTGCCAGCAGCCAAGTCTCGGGGACTAGCGGCCTTTTACAAGAGACCCAGTACTTC. This codes for CASSQVSGTSGLLQETQYF.

The table lists this clone with a count of one. CDR3 sequence reads: CASSPGPQGAYEQFF. CDR3 nucleotide sequence: TGTGCCAGCTCACCCGGTCCACAGGGGGCGTATGAGCAGTTCTTC. The chain links TRBV18 to TRBJ2-1; 9 bases map to TRBD1. V gave up 3 bases and J gave up 8 bases; unmatched junction bases: 8. The CDR3 is made up of 15 amino acids. The germline V gene encodes CDR1 KGHSH and CDR2 LQKENI.

V usage is TRBV18 and J usage is TRBJ2-5; TRBD1 might be the D (7 bases). The germline gives CDR1 KGHSH, CDR2 LQKENI. V lost 6 bases and J lost 4, with 18 bases in between. This CDR3 spans 15 amino acids. CDR3 loop: CASSPTEGAGETQYF. The CDR3 DNA is TGTGCCAGCTCCCCCACGGAGGGGGCGGGAGAGACCCAGTACTTC.

This chain connects TRBV7-3 to TRBJ2-5, with TRBD2 matching 9 bases. CDR1 and CDR2 (germline): SGHTA, FQGTGA. This CDR3 region has 16 residues. J was trimmed by 4 bases and V by 2 bases; bases with no gene match: 8. CDR3 nucleotides: TGTGCCAGCAGCTTATTGGCGGGAGGGCCGGCAGAGACCCAGTACTTC. Its protein product is CASSLLAGGPAETQYF.